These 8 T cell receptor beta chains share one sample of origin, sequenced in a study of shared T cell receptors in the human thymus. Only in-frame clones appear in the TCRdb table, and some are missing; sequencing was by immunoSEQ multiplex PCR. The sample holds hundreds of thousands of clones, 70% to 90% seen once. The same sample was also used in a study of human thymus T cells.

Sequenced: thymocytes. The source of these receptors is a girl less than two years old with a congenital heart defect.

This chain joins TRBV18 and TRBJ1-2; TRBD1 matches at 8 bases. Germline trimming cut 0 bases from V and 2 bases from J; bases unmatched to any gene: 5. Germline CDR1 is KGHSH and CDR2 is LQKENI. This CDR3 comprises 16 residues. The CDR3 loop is CASSPPIRQGNYGYTF. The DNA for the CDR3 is TGTGCCAGCTCACCACCGATAAGACAGGGGAACTATGGCTACACCTTC.

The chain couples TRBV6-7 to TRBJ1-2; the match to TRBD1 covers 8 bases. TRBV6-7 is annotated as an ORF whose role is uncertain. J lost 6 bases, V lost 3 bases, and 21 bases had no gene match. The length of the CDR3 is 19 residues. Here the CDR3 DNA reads TGTGCCAGCAGTTATTCCGAGGACAGGGCCATCGGGGATAAGGATGGCTACACCTTC. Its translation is CASSYSEDRAIGDKDGYTF.

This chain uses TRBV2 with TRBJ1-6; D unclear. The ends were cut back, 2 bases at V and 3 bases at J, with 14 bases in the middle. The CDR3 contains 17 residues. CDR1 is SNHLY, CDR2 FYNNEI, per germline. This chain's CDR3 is CASSEHTWQDYNSPLHF. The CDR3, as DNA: TGTGCCAGCAGTGAACACACATGGCAGGACTATAATTCACCCCTCCACTTT.

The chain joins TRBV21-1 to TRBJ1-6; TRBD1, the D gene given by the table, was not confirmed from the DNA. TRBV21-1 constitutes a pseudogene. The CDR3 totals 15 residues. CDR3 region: CASSGRTGYCSPLHF. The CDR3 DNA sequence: TGTGCCAGCAGCGGGAGGACAGGGTATTGCTCACCCCTCCACTTT.

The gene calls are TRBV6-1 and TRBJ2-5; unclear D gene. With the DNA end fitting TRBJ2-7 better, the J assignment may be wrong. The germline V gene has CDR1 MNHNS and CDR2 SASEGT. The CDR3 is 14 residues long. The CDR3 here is CASSDARTSYEQYF. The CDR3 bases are TGTGCCAGCAGTGACGCCCGTACCTCCTACGAGCAGTACTTC.

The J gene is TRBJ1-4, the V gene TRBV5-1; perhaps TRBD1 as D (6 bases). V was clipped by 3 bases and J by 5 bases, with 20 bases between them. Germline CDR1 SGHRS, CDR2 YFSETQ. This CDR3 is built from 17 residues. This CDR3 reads CASSSNPTYRDNEKLFF. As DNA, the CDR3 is TGCGCCAGCAGCTCTAACCCGACCTACAGGGACAATGAAAAACTGTTTTTT.

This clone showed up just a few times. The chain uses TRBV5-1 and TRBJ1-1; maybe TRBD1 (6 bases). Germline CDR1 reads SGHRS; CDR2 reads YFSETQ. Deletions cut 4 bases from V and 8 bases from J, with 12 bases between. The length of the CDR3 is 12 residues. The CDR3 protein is CASSRTGTEAFF. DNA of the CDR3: TGCGCCAGCAGCCGAACCGGGACAGAAGCTTTCTTT.

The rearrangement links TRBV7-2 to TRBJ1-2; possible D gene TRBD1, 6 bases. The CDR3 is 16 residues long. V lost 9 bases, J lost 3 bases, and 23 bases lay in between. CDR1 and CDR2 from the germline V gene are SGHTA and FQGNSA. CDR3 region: CASTRGKSPFYYGYTF. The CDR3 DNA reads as TGTGCCAGTACTAGGGGGAAATCACCCTTTTACTATGGCTACACCTTC.